The 3 T cell receptor beta chains listed next were all sequenced from one sample in a study of blood T cell repertoires in COVID-19. Only in-frame clones appear in the TCRdb table, and some are missing; sequencing was by immunoSEQ multiplex PCR. This sample has a few hundred thousand clones, with approximately 88% found just once. Material for sequencing was peripheral blood. The receptors come from a woman aged 50 to 60 with active or convalescent COVID-19.

The chain uses TRBV4-1 and TRBJ1-4; TRBD1 might be the D (6 bases). The CDR3 extends over 15 amino acids. Germline-derived CDR1 and CDR2 are MGHRA and YSYEKL. Trimming shortened V by 4 bases and J by 5 bases, and 14 bases separated the two germline ends. CDR3 in DNA: TGCGCCAGCAGCCTGGACGGGACAAACAATGAAAAACTGTTTTTT. This translates into CASSLDGTNNEKLFF.

This chain uses TRBV27 with TRBJ2-1; TRBD2 agrees at 12 bases. Germline CDR1 MNHEY, CDR2 SMNVEV (reference sequence). The CDR3 runs 15 residues. J lost 9 bases, V lost 2 bases, and 5 bases had no gene match. The CDR3 DNA reads TGTGCCAGCAGTTTACTAGCGGGAGGGCTCGGTGAGCAGTTCTTC. Translated, it gives CASSLLAGGLGEQFF.

This chain uses TRBV7-8 with TRBJ2-1, with 7 bases fitting TRBD2. This CDR3 is built from 15 residues. CDR1 SGHVS and CDR2 FQNEAQ come from the germline V gene. The junction had 6 bases not matched to a gene; V was cut back by 4 bases and J by 3 bases. The CDR3 coding sequence is TGTGCCAGCAGCTCGACAGCGGGAAACTACAATGAGCAGTTCTTC. Amino acid sequence: CASSSTAGNYNEQFF.